The 27 T cell receptor beta chains in this list originate from one sample, sequenced in a study of blood T cell repertoires in COVID-19. Sequenced by immunoSEQ multiplex PCR; TCRdb stores in-frame clones only, minus some. The table includes fewer than 200,000 clones, 80% to 90% detected once. The sample was peripheral blood. These receptors were obtained from a man in his fifties with active or convalescent COVID-19.

J is TRBJ2-2 and V is TRBV28, with 7 bases matching TRBD1. The CDR3 loop spans 14 amino acids. J lost 5 bases, V lost 7 bases, and 7 bases had no gene match. CDR1 and CDR2 from the germline V gene are MDHEN and SYDVKM. The CDR3 spells CASTPQGLTGELFF. DNA of the CDR3: TGTGCCAGCACCCCACAGGGGTTGACCGGGGAGCTGTTTTTT.

This clone was observed a few times. The genes are TRBV6-1 and TRBJ1-5, with D tentatively TRBD1 (6 bases). The CDR3 is made up of 14 amino acids. Trimming took off 3 bases at V and 3 bases at J, with 9 bases between the two ends. The germline gives CDR1 MNHNS, CDR2 SASEGT. The chain's CDR3 is CASSEGDTNQPQHF. CDR3 in DNA: TGTGCCAGCAGTGAGGGGGACACCAATCAGCCCCAGCATTTT.

This clone is a singleton in its sample. The rearrangement joins TRBV30 to TRBJ1-1; possibly TRBD1 for D (5 bases). Looked up from germline, CDR1 is GTSNPN and CDR2 is SVGIG (reference sequence). The CDR3 runs to 14 residues. V dropped 1 base and J dropped 1 base, with 10 bases sitting between them. The CDR3 region is CAWSAADRNTEAFF. The CDR3 nucleotides are TGTGCCTGGAGTGCCGCAGACAGGAACACTGAAGCTTTCTTT.

The chain combines TRBV12-3 or TRBV12-4 with TRBJ1-2; the D gene is possibly TRBD1 (6 bases). Trimming left V 4 bases short and J 2 bases short, with 8 bases between. CDR3 length equals 13 residues. The CDR3 loop reads CASSSQGNYGYTF. CDR3 in DNA: TGTGCCAGCAGTTCCCAGGGGAACTATGGCTACACCTTC.

The rearrangement joins TRBV5-1 to TRBJ2-2; 8 bases map to TRBD1. V lost 4 bases, J lost 4 bases, and 18 bases stayed unmatched. This CDR3 region has 19 residues. The germline V gene encodes CDR1 SGHRS and CDR2 YFSETQ. CDR3 amino acids: CASSQGLGRGPASTGELFF. The DNA of the CDR3 is TGCGCCAGCAGCCAGGGGTTGGGCAGGGGGCCGGCAAGCACCGGGGAGCTGTTTTTT.

The rearrangement uses TRBV11-3 and TRBJ2-7, with 7 bases aligning to TRBD2. From germline, CDR1 is SGHNT and CDR2 YENEEA. The length of the CDR3 is 14 residues. V shed 5 bases and J 7 bases; nucleotides not matched to a gene: 11. The CDR3 bases are TGTGCCAGCAGCCTGGGCAGGGAGGGTGAGGAGCAGTACTTC. Translation gives CASSLGREGEEQYF. Filled out from reference TRBV11-3 and TRBJ2-7, the complete variable domain reads EAGVVQSPRYKIIEKKQPVAFWCNPISGHNTLYWYLQNLGQGPELLIRYENEEAVDDSQLPKDRFSAERLKGVDSTLKIQPAELGDSAVYLCASSLGREGEEQYFGPGTRLTVT.

The chain uses TRBV28 and TRBJ1-4; perhaps TRBD1 as D (6 bases). The CDR3 is made up of 14 amino acids. Trimming took off 4 bases at V and 4 bases at J, with 10 bases between the two ends. From germline, CDR1 is MDHEN and CDR2 SYDVKM. CDR3 in DNA: TGTGCCAGCAGTTCCCAGGGGTTTAATGAAAAACTGTTTTTT. Translated, it gives CASSSQGFNEKLFF.

This chain connects TRBV3-1 (or the pseudogene TRBV3-2) to TRBJ2-3; D not resolved. The V gene's germline CDR1 is LGHDT and CDR2 YNNKEL (reference sequence). The CDR3 length is 16 residues. Trimming took 5 bases from V and 0 from J, leaving 15 bases between them. The CDR3 spells CASSVERVTSTDTQYF. The CDR3, as DNA: TGTGCCAGCAGCGTAGAACGGGTAACTAGCACAGATACGCAGTATTTT.

A few counts support this clone. V and J are TRBV28 and TRBJ2-1; 12 positions match TRBD2. The CDR3 is made up of 17 amino acids. V lost 9 bases to trimming and J lost 7 bases; unmatched junction nucleotides: 16. From germline, CDR1 is MDHEN and CDR2 SYDVKM. CDR3 sequence reads: CASSRQGEGLAGNEQFF. The DNA of the CDR3 is TGTGCCAGTTCCCGGCAGGGAGAGGGACTAGCGGGTAATGAGCAGTTCTTC.

The chain couples TRBV4-2 to TRBJ1-2; 12 bases align to TRBD1. J was trimmed by 3 bases and V by 2 bases; bases with no gene match: 7. This CDR3 has 17 amino acids. Germline lookup yields CDR1 LGHNA and CDR2 YNFKEQ. The CDR3 DNA reads TGTGCCAGCAGCCAACCCGGGACAGGGGGCCCAGACTATGGCTACACCTTC. The encoded protein is CASSQPGTGGPDYGYTF.

V and J are TRBV19 and TRBJ1-2; TRBD1 aligns across 7 bases. The CDR3 spans 15 residues. The ends lost 2 bases at V and 2 bases at J; junction bases unmatched: 5. Germline V lookup: CDR1 LNHDA, CDR2 SQIVND (reference sequence). This chain's CDR3 is CASSISGGSNYGYTF. CDR3 DNA: TGTGCCAGTAGTATATCAGGGGGTTCAAACTATGGCTACACCTTC. The complete variable domain, with remaining parts taken from reference TRBV19 and TRBJ1-2, reads DGGITQSPKYLFRKEGQNVTLSCEQNLNHDAMYWYRQDPGQGLRLIYYSQIVNDFQKGDIAEGYSVSREKKESFPLTVTSAQKNPTAFYLCASSISGGSNYGYTFGSGTRLTVV.

The chain's CDR3 is CASRAGLTAGNTIYF. The CDR3 DNA reads TGTGCCAGCAGGGCGGGACTCACGGCTGGAAACACCATATATTTT. The V call is TRBV6-5, the J call TRBJ1-3, with D possibly TRBD1 on 5 matching bases. The germline V gene encodes CDR1 MNHEY and CDR2 SVGAGI. Deletions cut 6 bases from V and 2 bases from J, with 14 bases between. The CDR3 is 15 residues long.

This chain connects TRBV6-5 to TRBJ1-2, with 8 nucleotides matching TRBD1. The V gene end was trimmed by 7 bases and the J gene end by 5 bases; junction bases not matched to a gene: 9. This CDR3 spans 14 amino acids. Germline CDR1 is MNHEY and CDR2 is SVGAGI. The CDR3 protein is CASTPDTGGYGYTF. Written as DNA, the CDR3 is TGTGCCAGCACCCCCGATACAGGGGGATATGGCTACACCTTC.

CDR3 nucleotide sequence: TGTGCCAGCGGATCGACAGGAGCGAACACCGGGGAGCTGTTTTTT. It translates to CASGSTGANTGELFF. This chain links TRBV6-5 with TRBJ2-2; weak D call: TRBD1 (6 bases). V dropped 8 bases and J dropped 0 bases, with 13 bases sitting between them. CDR3 length: 15 residues. Germline V gene data show CDR1 as MNHEY and CDR2 as SVGAGI.

The chain links TRBV18 to TRBJ2-2, with 8 bases identical to TRBD1. CDR3 length: 14 amino acids. The V gene end was trimmed by 5 bases and the J gene end by 5 bases; junction bases not matched to a gene: 4. Germline V gives CDR1 KGHSH, CDR2 LQKENI. The CDR3 bases are TGTGCCAGCTCAGCGAGACAGGGGACCGGGGAGCTGTTTTTT. Translating gives CASSARQGTGELFF.

This clone has a handful of counts. This chain uses TRBV19 with TRBJ2-5, with a tentative D call TRBD2 (6 bases). Germline V CDR1 and CDR2: LNHDA, SQIVND (reference sequence). The CDR3 is 14 residues long. V lost 5 bases, J lost 4 bases, and 14 bases lay in between. CDR3 protein: CASSASGGSETQYF. The CDR3 DNA reads as TGTGCCAGTAGTGCCAGTGGGGGGTCAGAGACCCAGTACTTC.

This clone occurred once. The chain employs TRBV21-1 and TRBJ2-4; the table's TRBD2 call for D was not verified on the DNA. TRBV21-1 is reported as a pseudogene. This CDR3 has 16 amino acids. The CDR3 DNA reads TGTGCCAGCAGCAAAGGTGTGAGACTAGCCAAAAACATTCAGTACTTC. Encoded protein: CASSKGVRLAKNIQYF.

This clone was found a few times. The gene calls are TRBV29-1 and TRBJ2-7; no clear D gene. The CDR3 runs to 11 residues. V was clipped by 0 bases and J by 4 bases, with 4 bases between them. Germline CDR1 SQVTM, CDR2 ANQGSEA. The CDR3 DNA is TGCAGCGTTGAAGATCTGTACGAGCAGTACTTC. Translated: CSVEDLYEQYF.

This sequence joins TRBV6-5 and TRBJ2-2; D is undetermined. Germline loops: CDR1 MNHEY, CDR2 SVGAGI. CDR3 length equals 15 residues. Trimming stripped 3 bases from V and 2 bases from J, with 10 bases between. The CDR3 protein is CASSYRAPNTGELFF. CDR3 nucleotides: TGTGCCAGCAGTTATAGAGCCCCAAACACCGGGGAGCTGTTTTTT.

This chain connects TRBV24-1 to TRBJ2-1; D is possibly TRBD1 (6 bases). V was cut by 2 bases and J by 0 bases, with 10 bases left in between. This CDR3 has 16 amino acids. The germline CDR1 and CDR2 sequences are KGHDR and SFDVKD. In nucleotides, the CDR3 is TGTGCCACCAGTGATTATGGGGGCAACTCCTACAATGAGCAGTTCTTC. It encodes CATSDYGGNSYNEQFF.

CDR3 nucleotides: TGTGCCAGCAGTTTAACCGGGACAGGGGGCGGTCAGCCCCAGCATTTT. Protein sequence: CASSLTGTGGGQPQHF. The chain carries TRBV27 and TRBJ1-5, with 12 positions matching TRBD1. V lost 2 bases and J lost 6; bases outside the gene matches: 5. The germline V gene has CDR1 MNHEY and CDR2 SMNVEV (reference sequence). There are 16 residues in the CDR3.

The V and J genes are TRBV16 and TRBJ2-5; 7 bases are a match to TRBD1. The CDR3 is 15 amino acids. CDR1 is KGHSY and CDR2 is FQNENV in the germline V gene. With V trimmed by 0 bases and J by 2 bases, 3 bases remained unmatched. CDR3 nucleotides: TGTGCCAGCAGCCAATCGGGACAGCGTCAAGAGACCCAGTACTTC. Amino acid sequence: CASSQSGQRQETQYF. Full variable domain (outside the CDR3, taken from reference TRBV16 and TRBJ2-5): GEEVAQTPKHLVRGEGQKAKLYCAPIKGHSYVFWYQQVLKNEFKFLISFQNENVFDETGMPKERFSAKCLPNSPCSLEIQATKLEDSAVYFCASSQSGQRQETQYFGPGTRLLVL.

CDR3 DNA sequence: TGTGCCAGTAGTATGGGACAGGGGTTACTCTATGGCTACACCTTC. Protein sequence: CASSMGQGLLYGYTF. The V and J genes are TRBV19 and TRBJ1-2; 10 nucleotides match TRBD1. The trim removed 3 bases at V and 4 bases at J, leaving 5 bases unmatched. The CDR3 totals 15 residues. Germline loops: CDR1 LNHDA, CDR2 SQIVND (reference sequence).

The chain uses TRBV5-1 and TRBJ1-3, with D hard to call. This CDR3 spans 14 amino acids. Germline assignment: CDR1 SGHRS and CDR2 YFSETQ. V was pared by 0 bases and J by 4 bases, with 8 bases between. CDR3 nucleotide sequence: TGCGCCAGCAGCTTGGCCGGGGTAGGAAACACCATATATTTT. Encoded protein: CASSLAGVGNTIYF.

The rearrangement links TRBV6-1 to TRBJ2-1; TRBD2 matches at 12 bases. Germline V gene sequence: CDR1 MNHNS, CDR2 SASEGT. This CDR3 spans 16 amino acids. V shed 1 base, J shed 4 bases, and the junction held 2 bases outside the gene matches. In DNA, the CDR3 is TGTGCCAGCAGTGAAGGGACTAGCGGGGTATACAATGAGCAGTTCTTC. It codes for CASSEGTSGVYNEQFF.

The CDR3 is CATSDSGGTGSSYEQYF. CDR3 nucleotides: TGTGCCACCAGTGATTCGGGAGGGACAGGGAGCTCCTACGAGCAGTACTTC. The chain has TRBV24-1 and TRBJ2-7, with D perhaps TRBD1 (9 bases). Trimming cost V 2 bases and J 0 bases, with 16 bases left between them. The V gene's germline CDR1 is KGHDR and CDR2 SFDVKD. There are 17 residues in the CDR3.

This clone was seen once. The chain links TRBV10-1 to TRBJ2-1; 7 bases match TRBD1. The CDR3 has 16 amino acids. Germline CDR1 WNHNN, CDR2 SYGVQD (reference sequence). Unmatched junction bases numbered 9, after V lost 3 bases and J lost 4 bases. The CDR3 spells CASSDIQGRPYNEQFF. The CDR3 DNA reads as TGCGCCAGCAGTGACATACAGGGGCGACCTTACAATGAGCAGTTCTTC.